Listed here are 17 T cell receptor beta chains from one sample, sequenced in a study of blood T cell repertoires in COVID-19. Clones were read by immunoSEQ multiplex PCR, and TCRdb kept only the in-frame ones, dropping some. This sample has roughly 220,000 clones, with approximately 86% found just once. Sequenced material: PBMCs or T cells enriched from blood (not recorded which). These receptors all stem from a woman in her 40s with acute COVID-19.

This clone was seen a single time. This chain uses TRBV13 with TRBJ2-5; 11 bases fit TRBD1. Germline CDR1 reads PRHDT; CDR2 reads FYEKMQ (reference sequence). This CDR3 is 17 amino acids long. V dropped 5 bases and J dropped 5; count of bases not matched to a gene: 13. The CDR3 region is CASSTTTPGQGGETQYF. The CDR3 coding sequence is TGTGCCAGCAGCACTACGACCCCGGGACAGGGGGGGGAGACCCAGTACTTC.

V and J are TRBV5-1 and TRBJ2-7; D is ambiguous. Trimming took off 4 bases at V and 0 bases at J, with 5 bases between the two ends. Looked up from germline, CDR1 is SGHRS and CDR2 is YFSETQ. The CDR3 consists of 12 residues. The CDR3 sequence is CASSLSSYEQYF. CDR3 coding DNA: TGCGCCAGCAGCCTGAGCTCCTACGAGCAGTACTTC.

The chain uses TRBV7-3 and TRBJ2-3; 8 positions agree with TRBD2. Germline values: CDR1 SGHTA, CDR2 FQGTGA. V lost 5 bases and J lost 4; bases outside the gene matches: 5. The CDR3 covers 14 residues. The CDR3 is CASSLSGRADTQYF. DNA for the CDR3: TGTGCCAGCAGCCTCAGCGGGAGAGCAGATACGCAGTATTTT.

The chain links TRBV24-1 to TRBJ2-2; tentative D call: TRBD2 (6 bases). V was clipped by 3 bases and J by 6 bases, with 13 bases between them. The CDR3 is made up of 15 amino acids. Germline CDR1 KGHDR, CDR2 SFDVKD. The CDR3 region has the DNA TGTGCCACCAGTGATCTGGGAGGAGGGGCCGGGGAGCTGTTTTTT. This encodes CATSDLGGGAGELFF.

This clone was counted once. This sequence joins TRBV28 and TRBJ1-4, with no clear D. Germline values: CDR1 MDHEN, CDR2 SYDVKM. The CDR3 sequence is 13 residues long. V was pared by 3 bases and J by 3 bases, with 5 bases between. CDR3 sequence: CASSFHPNEKLFF. CDR3 sequence (DNA): TGTGCCAGCAGTTTCCATCCTAATGAAAAACTGTTTTTT.

The chain carries TRBV3-1 (or the pseudogene TRBV3-2) and TRBJ2-7; 8 bases align to TRBD1. V gave up 3 bases and J gave up 4 bases; unmatched junction bases: 5. The germline V gene encodes CDR1 LGHDT and CDR2 YNNKEL (reference sequence). The CDR3 extends over 14 amino acids. CDR3 region: CASSQDRAFYEQYF. The CDR3 DNA reads TGTGCCAGCAGCCAGGACAGGGCCTTTTACGAGCAGTACTTC.

This CDR3 reads CAIKGQGTEVQYF. CDR3 coding DNA: TGTGCCATCAAGGGACAGGGAACTGAGGTGCAGTACTTC. V and J are TRBV10-3 and TRBJ2-7, with 9 bases identical to TRBD1. This CDR3 contains 13 residues. V shed 7 bases and J 9 bases; nucleotides not matched to a gene: 10. CDR1 ENHRY and CDR2 SYGVKD come from the germline V gene.

The V gene is TRBV6-1, the J gene TRBJ1-5; perhaps TRBD1 as D (5 bases). Germline V gene lookup returns CDR1 MNHNS and CDR2 SASEGT. Trimming cost V 0 bases and J 4 bases, with 7 bases left between them. The CDR3 totals 14 residues. CDR3 sequence (DNA): TGTGCCAGCAGTGAAGCGGGGGGAAATCAGCCCCAGCATTTT. This encodes CASSEAGGNQPQHF.

V and J are TRBV5-1 and TRBJ2-7, with D possibly being TRBD2 (5 bases). V was cut by 1 base and J by 4 bases, with 6 bases left in between. The CDR3 consists of 12 residues. Germline lookup yields CDR1 SGHRS and CDR2 YFSETQ. The CDR3 sequence: CASSLPGYEQYF. DNA of the CDR3: TGCGCCAGCAGCTTGCCGGGATACGAGCAGTACTTC. The whole variable domain, filled in from reference TRBV5-1 and TRBJ2-7, reads KAGVTQTPRYLIKTRGQQVTLSCSPISGHRSVSWYQQTPGQGLQFLFEYFSETQRNKGNFPGRFSGRQFSNSRSEMNVSTLELGDSALYLCASSLPGYEQYFGPGTRLTVT.

The gene calls are TRBV28 and TRBJ2-1, with D possibly matching TRBD2 (5 bases). The CDR3 totals 13 residues. With 8 bases removed from V and 6 bases from J, the gap between germline ends came to 14 bases. The germline V gene encodes CDR1 MDHEN and CDR2 SYDVKM. Written as DNA, the CDR3 is TGTGCCAGCCGCGGATCTAGCAGCAATGAGCAGTTCTTC. Its translation: CASRGSSSNEQFF.

A single count supports this clone. The chain employs TRBV2 and TRBJ1-6, with 8 bases fitting TRBD1. This CDR3 is built from 15 residues. The germline V gene encodes CDR1 SNHLY and CDR2 FYNNEI. With 7 bases clipped from V and 8 bases from J, the junction kept 10 bases outside the gene matches. The CDR3 DNA is TGTGCCAGCACCATCAGGACAGGGAGATATTCACCCCTCCACTTT. Translation: CASTIRTGRYSPLHF. Filled out from reference TRBV2 and TRBJ1-6, the complete variable domain reads EPEVTQTPSHQVTQMGQEVILRCVPISNHLYFYWYRQILGQKVEFLVSFYNNEISEKSEIFDDQFSVERPDGSNFTLKIRSTKLEDSAMYFCASTIRTGRYSPLHFGNGTRLTVT.

The CDR3 DNA reads as TGTGCCAGCAGTCCGGGACTAGGCCCCGGGGAGCTGTTTTTT. Its translation: CASSPGLGPGELFF. V and J are TRBV2 and TRBJ2-2; 8 bases align to TRBD2. Trimming removed 5 bases from V and 6 bases from J; junction bases left unmatched: 5. Per germline, CDR1 SNHLY and CDR2 FYNNEI. This CDR3 is 14 amino acids long.

The chain combines TRBV5-4 with TRBJ2-7; 9 positions agree with TRBD1. Germline values: CDR1 SGHNT, CDR2 YYREEE (reference sequence). The CDR3 covers 14 residues. V trimming: 4 bases; J trimming: 3 bases; junction bases outside the gene matches: 5. The CDR3 region is CASSTPTGGYEQYF. The CDR3 region has the DNA TGTGCCAGCAGCACACCGACAGGGGGCTACGAGCAGTACTTC.

The chain combines TRBV27 with TRBJ1-1; 7 bases align to TRBD1. The V gene's germline CDR1 is MNHEY and CDR2 SMNVEV (reference sequence). The CDR3 spans 15 residues. Germline trimming cut 2 bases from V and 4 bases from J; bases unmatched to any gene: 7. CDR3: CASSLTGVGSTEAFF. Written as DNA, the CDR3 is TGTGCCAGCAGTTTAACAGGGGTTGGGAGCACTGAAGCTTTCTTT.

The rearrangement links TRBV30 to TRBJ2-4, with a possible D match to TRBD2 (5 bases). This CDR3 spans 14 amino acids. Germline-derived CDR1 and CDR2 are GTSNPN and SVGIG (reference sequence). V gave up 7 bases and J gave up 3 bases, with 16 bases separating them. The CDR3 sequence: CASGLGGLKNIQYF. In DNA form, the CDR3 reads TGTGCCTCCGGTTTGGGTGGACTCAAAAACATTCAGTACTTC. Variable domain in full (rest from reference TRBV30 and TRBJ2-4): SQTIHQWPATLVQPVGSPLSLECTVEGTSNPNLYWYRQAAGRGLQLLFYSVGIGQISSEVPQNLSASRPQDRQFILSSKKLLLSDSGFYLCASGLGGLKNIQYFGAGTRLSVL.

The chain combines TRBV11-2 with TRBJ2-2; D remains ambiguous. V lost 7 bases, J lost 1 base, and 16 bases lay in between. The CDR3 extends over 16 amino acids. The V gene's germline CDR1 is SGHAT and CDR2 FQNNGV. The CDR3 nucleotides read TGTGCCAGCAATATGAACGGTCCTTTGAACACCGGGGAGCTGTTTTTT. It encodes CASNMNGPLNTGELFF.

CDR3 sequence: CASSFPGLGGDSPLHF. CDR3 DNA sequence: TGTGCCAGCAGCTTTCCCGGCCTCGGAGGAGATTCACCCCTCCACTTT. The J gene is TRBJ1-6, the V gene TRBV7-9; unclear D gene. V lost 3 bases to trimming and J lost 8 bases, with 17 bases between them. Germline assignment: CDR1 SEHNR and CDR2 FQNEAQ (reference sequence). The CDR3 sequence is 16 residues long.